What follows are 2 T cell receptor beta chains derived from one specimen sequenced in a study of shared clonotypes between healthy human individuals. Method: immunoSEQ multiplex PCR; TCRdb's copy keeps in-frame clones and lacks some. The data hold about 2.4 million clones, with approximately 93% observed a single time. The sample consisted of naive CD4+ T cells from PBMCs. The subset here: CD45RA+ positively selected. Receptors originate from a man between 18 and 35 years old in good health. Some clones in this sample may be carry-over from other donors' samples.

The chain recombines TRBV7-9 with TRBJ2-7; a weak D match, TRBD2 (5 bases). V lost 11 bases and J lost 3, with 14 bases in between. The CDR3 runs to 12 residues. Germline V CDR1 and CDR2: SEHNR, FQNEAQ (reference sequence). CDR3 bases: TGTGCCGGATCCCCTGGAGGCTACGAGCAGTACTTC. It is translated as CAGSPGGYEQYF.

The chain employs TRBV7-2 and TRBJ2-7; TRBD1 aligns across 7 bases. The J segment lost 3 bases and the V segment lost 5 bases, leaving 7 bases of the junction unmatched. The CDR3 is made up of 14 amino acids. CDR1 and CDR2 from the germline V gene are SGHTA and FQGNSA. CDR3 sequence: CASSSPTGIYEQYF. The DNA for the CDR3 is TGTGCCAGCAGCAGTCCGACAGGGATCTACGAGCAGTACTTC.